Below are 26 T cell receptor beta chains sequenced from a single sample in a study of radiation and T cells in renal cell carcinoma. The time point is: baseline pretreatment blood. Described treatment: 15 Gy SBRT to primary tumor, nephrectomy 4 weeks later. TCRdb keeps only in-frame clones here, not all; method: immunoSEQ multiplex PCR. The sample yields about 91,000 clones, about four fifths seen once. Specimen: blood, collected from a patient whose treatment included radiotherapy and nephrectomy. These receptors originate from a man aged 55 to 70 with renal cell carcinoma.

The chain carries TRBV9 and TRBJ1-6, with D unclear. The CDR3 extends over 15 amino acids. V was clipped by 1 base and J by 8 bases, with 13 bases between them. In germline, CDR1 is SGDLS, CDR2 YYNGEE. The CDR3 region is CASSVTWGTDSPLHF. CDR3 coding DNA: TGTGCCAGCAGCGTAACCTGGGGTACCGATTCACCCCTCCACTTT.

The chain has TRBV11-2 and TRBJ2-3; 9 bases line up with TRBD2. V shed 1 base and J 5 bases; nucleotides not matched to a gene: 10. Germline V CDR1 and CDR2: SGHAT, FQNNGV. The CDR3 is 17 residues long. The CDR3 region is CASSLGSRGAGGDTQYF. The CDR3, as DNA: TGTGCCAGCAGCTTAGGGTCCCGAGGAGCGGGGGGAGATACGCAGTATTTT.

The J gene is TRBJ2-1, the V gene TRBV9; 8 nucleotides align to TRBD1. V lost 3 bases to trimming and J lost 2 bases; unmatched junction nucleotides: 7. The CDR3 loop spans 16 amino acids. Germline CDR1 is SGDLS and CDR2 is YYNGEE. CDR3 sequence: CASSENRDRTYNEQFF. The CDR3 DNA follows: TGTGCCAGCAGCGAAAACCGGGACAGGACCTACAATGAGCAGTTCTTC.

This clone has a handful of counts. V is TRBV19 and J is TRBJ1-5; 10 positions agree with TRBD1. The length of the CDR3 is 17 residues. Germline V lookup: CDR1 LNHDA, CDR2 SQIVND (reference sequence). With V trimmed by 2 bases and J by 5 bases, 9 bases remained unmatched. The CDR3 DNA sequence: TGTGCCAGTAGTATAACCCTTGGACAGGGGGGATATCAGCCCCAGCATTTT. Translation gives CASSITLGQGGYQPQHF.

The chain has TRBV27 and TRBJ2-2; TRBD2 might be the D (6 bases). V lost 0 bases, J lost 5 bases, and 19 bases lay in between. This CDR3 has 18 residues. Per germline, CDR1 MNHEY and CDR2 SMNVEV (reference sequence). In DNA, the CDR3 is TGTGCCAGCAGTTTATCAGATTCGGGACTGTCCCCAACCGGGGAGCTGTTTTTT. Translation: CASSLSDSGLSPTGELFF.

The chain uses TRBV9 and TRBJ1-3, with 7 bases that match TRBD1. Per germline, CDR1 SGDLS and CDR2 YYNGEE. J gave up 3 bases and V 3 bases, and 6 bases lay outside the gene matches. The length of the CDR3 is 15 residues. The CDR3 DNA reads TGTGCCAGCAGCGAAAGTGGGACAGTTGGAAACACCATATATTTT. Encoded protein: CASSESGTVGNTIYF.

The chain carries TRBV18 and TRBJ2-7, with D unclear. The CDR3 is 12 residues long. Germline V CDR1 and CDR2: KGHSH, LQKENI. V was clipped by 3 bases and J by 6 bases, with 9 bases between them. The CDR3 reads CASSPQTTEQYF. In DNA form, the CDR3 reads TGTGCCAGCTCACCCCAGACGACCGAGCAGTACTTC.

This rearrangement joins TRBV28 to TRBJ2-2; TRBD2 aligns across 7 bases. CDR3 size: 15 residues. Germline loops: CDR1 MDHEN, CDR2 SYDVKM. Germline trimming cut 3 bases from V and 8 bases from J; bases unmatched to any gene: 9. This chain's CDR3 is CASSFVFAGAGELFF. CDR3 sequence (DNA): TGTGCCAGCAGTTTTGTTTTCGCGGGAGCTGGGGAGCTGTTTTTT.

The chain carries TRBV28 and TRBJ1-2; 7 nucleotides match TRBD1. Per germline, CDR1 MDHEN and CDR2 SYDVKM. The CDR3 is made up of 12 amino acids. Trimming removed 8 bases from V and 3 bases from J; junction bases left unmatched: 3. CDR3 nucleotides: TGTGCCAGCGTTACAGGGGACTATGGCTACACCTTC. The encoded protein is CASVTGDYGYTF.

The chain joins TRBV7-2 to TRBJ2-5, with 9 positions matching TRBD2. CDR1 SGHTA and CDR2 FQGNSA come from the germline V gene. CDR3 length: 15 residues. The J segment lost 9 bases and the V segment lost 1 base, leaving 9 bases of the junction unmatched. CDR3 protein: CASSLGTSGRFPQYF. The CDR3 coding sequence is TGTGCCAGCAGCTTAGGAACCAGCGGGAGGTTCCCCCAGTACTTC.

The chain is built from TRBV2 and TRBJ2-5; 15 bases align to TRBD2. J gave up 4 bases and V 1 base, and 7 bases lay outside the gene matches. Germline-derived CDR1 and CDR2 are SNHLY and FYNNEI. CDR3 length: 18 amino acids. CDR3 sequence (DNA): TGTGCCAGCAGTGAAGTGGGACTAGCGGGAGGAGGAAGAGAGACCCAGTACTTC. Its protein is CASSEVGLAGGGRETQYF. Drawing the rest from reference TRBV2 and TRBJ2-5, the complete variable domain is EPEVTQTPSHQVTQMGQEVILRCVPISNHLYFYWYRQILGQKVEFLVSFYNNEISEKSEIFDDQFSVERPDGSNFTLKIRSTKLEDSAMYFCASSEVGLAGGGRETQYFGPGTRLLVL.

The CDR3 nucleotides read TGTGCCAGCAGCATGGGACTAGCGGGCTACGAGCAGTACTTC. It codes for CASSMGLAGYEQYF. This chain joins TRBV7-9 and TRBJ2-5; 12 positions match TRBD2. The assigned J gene may be wrong: the sequence end matches TRBJ2-7 better. This CDR3 is built from 14 residues. Per germline, CDR1 SEHNR and CDR2 FQNEAQ (reference sequence).

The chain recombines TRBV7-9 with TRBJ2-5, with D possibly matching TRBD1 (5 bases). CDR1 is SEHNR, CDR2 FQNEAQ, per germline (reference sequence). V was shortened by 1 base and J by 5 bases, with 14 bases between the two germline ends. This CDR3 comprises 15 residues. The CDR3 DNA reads TGTGCCAGCAGCTTAGGGCGTGGGGCTGGGGAGACCCAGTACTTC. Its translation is CASSLGRGAGETQYF.

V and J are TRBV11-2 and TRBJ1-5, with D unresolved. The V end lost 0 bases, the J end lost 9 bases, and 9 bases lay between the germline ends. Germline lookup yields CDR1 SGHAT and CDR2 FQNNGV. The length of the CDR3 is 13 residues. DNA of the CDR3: TGTGCCAGCAGCTTAGAGGCCAGTACGCCCCAGCATTTT. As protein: CASSLEASTPQHF.

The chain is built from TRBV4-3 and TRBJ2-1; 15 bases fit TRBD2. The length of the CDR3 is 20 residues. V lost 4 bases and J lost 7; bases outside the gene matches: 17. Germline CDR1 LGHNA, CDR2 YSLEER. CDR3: CASSPPGSPRGTSGRNEQFF. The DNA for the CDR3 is TGCGCCAGCAGCCCCCCCGGCTCGCCAAGGGGGACTAGCGGGAGGAATGAGCAGTTCTTC.

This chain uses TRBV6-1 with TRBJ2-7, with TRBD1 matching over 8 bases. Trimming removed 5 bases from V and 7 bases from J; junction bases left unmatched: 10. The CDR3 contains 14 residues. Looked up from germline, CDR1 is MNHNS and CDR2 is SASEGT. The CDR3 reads CASSLDRGLGEQYF. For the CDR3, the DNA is TGTGCCAGCAGTTTAGACAGGGGTTTAGGAGAGCAGTACTTC.

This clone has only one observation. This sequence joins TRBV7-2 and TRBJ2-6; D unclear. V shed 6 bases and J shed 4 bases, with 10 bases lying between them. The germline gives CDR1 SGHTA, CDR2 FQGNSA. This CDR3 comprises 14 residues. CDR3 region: CASRSATGANVLTF. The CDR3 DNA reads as TGTGCCAGCAGGTCCGCTACCGGGGCCAACGTCCTGACTTTC.

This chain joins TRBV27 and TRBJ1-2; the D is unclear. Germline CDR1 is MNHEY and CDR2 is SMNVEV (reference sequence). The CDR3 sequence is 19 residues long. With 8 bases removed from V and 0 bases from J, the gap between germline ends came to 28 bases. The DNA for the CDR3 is TGTGCCAGCGGTCCCCTCGGACGGACGACTAGGGAGACTAACTATGGCTACACCTTC. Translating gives CASGPLGRTTRETNYGYTF.

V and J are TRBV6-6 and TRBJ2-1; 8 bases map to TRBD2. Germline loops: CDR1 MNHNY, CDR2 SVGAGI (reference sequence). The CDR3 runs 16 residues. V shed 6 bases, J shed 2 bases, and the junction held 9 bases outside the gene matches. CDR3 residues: CASSRRLATTYNEQFF. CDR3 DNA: TGTGCCAGCAGCCGCAGACTAGCGACCACCTACAATGAGCAGTTCTTC.

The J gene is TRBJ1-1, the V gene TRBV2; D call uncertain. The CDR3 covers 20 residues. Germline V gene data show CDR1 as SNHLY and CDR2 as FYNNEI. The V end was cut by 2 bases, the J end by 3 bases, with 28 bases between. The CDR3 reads CASSENPSLAVRGWDTEAFF. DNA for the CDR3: TGTGCCAGCAGTGAAAATCCCTCTTTAGCAGTCCGAGGGTGGGACACTGAAGCTTTCTTT.

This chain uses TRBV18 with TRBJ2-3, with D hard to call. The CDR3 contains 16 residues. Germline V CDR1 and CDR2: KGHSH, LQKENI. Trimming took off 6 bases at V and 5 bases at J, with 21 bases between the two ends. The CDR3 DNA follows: TGTGCCAGCTCCCGCACATCCTTGGATAAAGGAGATACGCAGTATTTT. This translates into CASSRTSLDKGDTQYF.

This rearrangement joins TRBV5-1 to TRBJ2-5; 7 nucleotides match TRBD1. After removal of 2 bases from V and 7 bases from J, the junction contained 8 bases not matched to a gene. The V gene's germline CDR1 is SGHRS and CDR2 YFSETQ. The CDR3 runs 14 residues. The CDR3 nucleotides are TGCGCCAGCAGCTTTACGCAGGCAGGGGGGACCCAGTACTTC. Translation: CASSFTQAGGTQYF.

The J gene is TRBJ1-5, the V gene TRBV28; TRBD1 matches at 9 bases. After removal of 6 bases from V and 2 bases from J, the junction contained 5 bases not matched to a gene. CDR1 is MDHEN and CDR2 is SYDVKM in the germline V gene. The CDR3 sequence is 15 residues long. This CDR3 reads CASSWTGAGNQPQHF. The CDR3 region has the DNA TGTGCCAGCAGCTGGACAGGGGCGGGCAATCAGCCCCAGCATTTT.

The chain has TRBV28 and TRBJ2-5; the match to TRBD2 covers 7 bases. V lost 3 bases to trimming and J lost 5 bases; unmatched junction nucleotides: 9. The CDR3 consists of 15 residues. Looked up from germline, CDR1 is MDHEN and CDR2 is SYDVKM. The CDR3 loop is CASSFRGGLRETQYF. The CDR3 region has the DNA TGTGCCAGCAGTTTCCGGGGAGGGTTACGCGAGACCCAGTACTTC. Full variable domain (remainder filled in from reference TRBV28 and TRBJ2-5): DVKVTQSSRYLVKRTGEKVFLECVQDMDHENMFWYRQDPGLGLRLIYFSYDVKMKEKGDIPEGYSVSREKKERFSLILESASTNQTSMYLCASSFRGGLRETQYFGPGTRLLVL.

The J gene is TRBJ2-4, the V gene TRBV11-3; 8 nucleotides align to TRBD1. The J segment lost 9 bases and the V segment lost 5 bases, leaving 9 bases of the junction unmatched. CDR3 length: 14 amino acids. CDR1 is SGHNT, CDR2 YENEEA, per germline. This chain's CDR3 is CASSPGQGSPIQYF. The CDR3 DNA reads TGTGCCAGCAGCCCCGGACAGGGAAGTCCCATTCAGTACTTC.

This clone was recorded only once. CDR3 coding DNA: TGTGCCAGTAGTCTGGGGGGCCAAGAGACCCAGTACTTC. Protein: CASSLGGQETQYF. The gene calls are TRBV19 and TRBJ2-5, with a tentative D call TRBD2 (6 bases). The length of the CDR3 is 13 residues. The V gene lost 5 bases and the J gene lost 1 base, with 8 bases spanning the gap. Germline CDR1 LNHDA, CDR2 SQIVND (reference sequence).